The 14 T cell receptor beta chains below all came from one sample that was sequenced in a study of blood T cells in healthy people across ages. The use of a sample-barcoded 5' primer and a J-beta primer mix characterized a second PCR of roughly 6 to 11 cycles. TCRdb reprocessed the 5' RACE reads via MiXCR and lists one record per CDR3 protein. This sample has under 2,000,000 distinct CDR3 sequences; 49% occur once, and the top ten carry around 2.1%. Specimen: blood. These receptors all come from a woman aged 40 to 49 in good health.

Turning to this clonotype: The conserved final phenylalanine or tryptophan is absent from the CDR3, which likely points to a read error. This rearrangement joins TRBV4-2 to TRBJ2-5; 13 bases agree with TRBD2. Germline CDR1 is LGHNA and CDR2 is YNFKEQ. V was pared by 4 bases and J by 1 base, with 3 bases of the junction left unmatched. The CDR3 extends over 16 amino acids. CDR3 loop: CASSPRTSGGQETQYL. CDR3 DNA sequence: TGTGCCAGCAGCCCCCGGACTAGCGGGGGCCAAGAGACCCAGTACCTC.

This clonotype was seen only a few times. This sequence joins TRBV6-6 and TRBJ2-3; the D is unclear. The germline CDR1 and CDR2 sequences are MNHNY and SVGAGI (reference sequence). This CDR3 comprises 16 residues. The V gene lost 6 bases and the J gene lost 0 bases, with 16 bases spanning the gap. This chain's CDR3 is CASSRPPDTSTDTQYF. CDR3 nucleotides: TGTGCCAGCAGCCGCCCACCGGATACTAGCACAGATACGCAGTATTTT.

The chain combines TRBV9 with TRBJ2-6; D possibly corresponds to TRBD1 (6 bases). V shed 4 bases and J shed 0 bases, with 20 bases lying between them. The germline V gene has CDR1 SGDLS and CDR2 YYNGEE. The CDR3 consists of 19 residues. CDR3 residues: CASSSSPGTTTSGANVLTF. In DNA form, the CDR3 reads TGTGCCAGCAGCTCCTCCCCCGGGACAACGACCTCTGGGGCCAACGTCCTGACTTTC.

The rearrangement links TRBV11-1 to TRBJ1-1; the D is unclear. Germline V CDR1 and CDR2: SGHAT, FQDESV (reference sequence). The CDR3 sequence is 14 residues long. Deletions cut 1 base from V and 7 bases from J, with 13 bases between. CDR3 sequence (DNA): TGTGCCAGCAGCTTAGACAGCCGAACCCTTGAAGCTTTCTTT. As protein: CASSLDSRTLEAFF.

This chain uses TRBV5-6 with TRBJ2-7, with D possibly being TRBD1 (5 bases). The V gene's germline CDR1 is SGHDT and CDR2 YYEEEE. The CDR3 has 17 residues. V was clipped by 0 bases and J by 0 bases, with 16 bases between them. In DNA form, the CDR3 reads TGTGCCAGCAGCTTGGTGGACAAAGGAATTATCTCCTACGAGCAGTACTTC. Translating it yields CASSLVDKGIISYEQYF.

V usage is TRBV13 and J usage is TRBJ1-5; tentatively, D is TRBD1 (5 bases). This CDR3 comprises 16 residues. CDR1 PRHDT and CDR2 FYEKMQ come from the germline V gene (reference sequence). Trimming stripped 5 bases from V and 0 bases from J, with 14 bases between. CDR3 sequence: CASSQRGRNSNQPQHF. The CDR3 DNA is TGTGCCAGCAGCCAAAGGGGCAGAAATAGCAATCAGCCCCAGCATTTT.

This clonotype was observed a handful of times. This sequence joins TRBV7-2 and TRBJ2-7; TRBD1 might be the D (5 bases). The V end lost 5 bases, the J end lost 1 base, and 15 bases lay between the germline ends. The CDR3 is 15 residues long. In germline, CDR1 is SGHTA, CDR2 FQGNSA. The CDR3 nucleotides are TGTGCCAGCAGCCGGAGCTCGACAGTGTCCTACGAGCAGTACTTC. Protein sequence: CASSRSSTVSYEQYF.

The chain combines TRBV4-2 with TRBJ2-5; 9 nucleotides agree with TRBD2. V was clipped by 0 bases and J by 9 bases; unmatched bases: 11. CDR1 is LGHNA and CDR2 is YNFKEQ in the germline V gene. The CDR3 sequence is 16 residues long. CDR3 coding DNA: TGTGCCAGCAGCCAAGATGACAGCGGGGGGAGTATTGCCCAGTACTTC. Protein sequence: CASSQDDSGGSIAQYF.

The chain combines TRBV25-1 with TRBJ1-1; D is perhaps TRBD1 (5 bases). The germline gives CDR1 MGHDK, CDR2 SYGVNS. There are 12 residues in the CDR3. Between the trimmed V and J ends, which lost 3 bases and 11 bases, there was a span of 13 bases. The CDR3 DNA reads TGTGCCAGCAGTGACGGGGGGTTTCGGGCTTTCTTT. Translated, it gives CASSDGGFRAFF. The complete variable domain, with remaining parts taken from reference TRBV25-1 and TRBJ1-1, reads EADIYQTPRYLVIGTGKKITLECSQTMGHDKMYWYQQDPGMELHLIHYSYGVNSTEKGDLSSESTVSRIRTEHFPLTLESARPSHTSQYLCASSDGGFRAFFGQGTRLTVV.

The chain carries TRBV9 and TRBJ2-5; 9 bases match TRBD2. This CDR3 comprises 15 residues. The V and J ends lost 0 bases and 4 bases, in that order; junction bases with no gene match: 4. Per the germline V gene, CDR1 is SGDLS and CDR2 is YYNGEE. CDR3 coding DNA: TGTGCCAGCAGCGTAGTGGGTAGCGGGGGAGAGACCCAGTACTTC. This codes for CASSVVGSGGETQYF.

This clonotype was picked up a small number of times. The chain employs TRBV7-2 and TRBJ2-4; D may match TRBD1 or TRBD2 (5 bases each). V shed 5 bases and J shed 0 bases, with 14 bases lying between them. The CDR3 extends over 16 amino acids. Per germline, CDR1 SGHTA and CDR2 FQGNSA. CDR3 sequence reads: CASSPRGDLAKNIQYF. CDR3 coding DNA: TGTGCCAGCAGCCCCAGAGGGGATCTAGCCAAAAACATTCAGTACTTC.

The CDR3 coding sequence is TGCAGTGCTAAAGGGGGGACCACAGATACGCAGTATTTT. Its translation is CSAKGGTTDTQYF. V is TRBV20-1 and J is TRBJ2-3; D could derive from TRBD1 or TRBD2 (6 bases each). Germline assignment: CDR1 DFQATT and CDR2 SNEGSKA (reference sequence). V lost 4 bases and J 2 bases, leaving 10 bases between the germline ends. The CDR3 covers 13 residues.

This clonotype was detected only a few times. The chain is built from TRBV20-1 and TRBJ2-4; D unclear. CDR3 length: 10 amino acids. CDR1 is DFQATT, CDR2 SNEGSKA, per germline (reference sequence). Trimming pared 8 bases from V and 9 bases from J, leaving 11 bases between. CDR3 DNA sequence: TGCAGTACCTCACAGCCCATTCAGTACTTC. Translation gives CSTSQPIQYF.

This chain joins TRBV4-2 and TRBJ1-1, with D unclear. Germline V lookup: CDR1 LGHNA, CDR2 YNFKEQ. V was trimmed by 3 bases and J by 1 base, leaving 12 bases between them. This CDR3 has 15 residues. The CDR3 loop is CASSQSSQTNTEAFF. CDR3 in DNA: TGTGCCAGCAGCCAGTCGAGTCAGACGAACACTGAAGCTTTCTTT.